This T cell receptor beta chain was found in a study of T-cell memory formation after mild COVID-19. This clonotype was counted between two and nine times. Between the trimmed V and J ends, which lost 2 bases and 6 bases, there was a span of 16 bases. CDR1 is SQVTM and CDR2 is ANQGSEA in the germline V gene. The CDR3 runs to 15 residues. Using its own MiXCR run on the 5' RACE reads, TCRdb lists one record per CDR3 protein. The sample has about 270,000 distinct CDR3 sequences; about 16% are singletons. The specimen sequenced was PBMCs or a T cell subset sorted from them (not recorded which). This TCR derives from an adult woman who had mild COVID-19 (a few samples of this study predate the infection). Cell type and time point are not known. The V and J genes are TRBV29-1 and TRBJ2-2, with D tentatively TRBD1 or TRBD2 (6 bases each). In DNA, the CDR3 is TGCAGCGTTGAACGGACGGGGGCTACGTCCGGGGAGCTGTTTTTT. It codes for CSVERTGATSGELFF.